A single sample gave rise to the 5 T cell receptor beta chains below, sequenced in a study of T cell responses to AZD1222 COVID-19 vaccine. The repertoire was sequenced with immunoSEQ multiplex PCR; TCRdb's copy has only in-frame clones and lacks some. The table has some 150,000 clones, 85% to 90% seen once. The starting material was peripheral blood, obtained 28 days after the second AZD1222 dose. These receptors were obtained from an adult who received the AZD1222 COVID-19 vaccine.

The V and J genes are TRBV7-4 and TRBJ1-5; 10 bases fit TRBD1. With V trimmed by 0 bases and J by 5 bases, 4 bases remained unmatched. The CDR3 has 16 residues. Per the germline V gene, CDR1 is SGHVT and CDR2 is SQSDAQ. CDR3 region: CASSLARDRGDQPQHF. The CDR3 bases are TGTGCCAGCAGCTTAGCCCGGGACAGGGGCGATCAGCCCCAGCATTTT. The full variable domain, completed using reference TRBV7-4 and TRBJ1-5, is GAGVSQSPRYKVAKRGRDVALRCDSISGHVTLYWYRQTLGQGSEVLTYSQSDAQRDKSGRPSGRFSAERPERSVSTLKIQRTEQGDSAVYLCASSLARDRGDQPQHFGDGTRLSIL.

This clone was picked up one time. The V and J genes are TRBV19 and TRBJ2-2; 7 bases fit TRBD1. This CDR3 has 15 residues. Germline V gene sequence: CDR1 LNHDA, CDR2 SQIVND (reference sequence). Germline trimming cut 7 bases from V and 5 bases from J; bases unmatched to any gene: 10. CDR3 sequence: CASTKRDSFTGELFF. The DNA of the CDR3 is TGTGCCAGTACTAAACGGGACAGTTTTACCGGGGAGCTGTTTTTT.

CDR3 residues: CASSLTGTGNTIYF. DNA of the CDR3: TGCGCCAGCAGCCTGACAGGAACTGGAAACACCATATATTTT. The gene calls are TRBV5-1 and TRBJ1-3; D is possibly TRBD1 (6 bases). Between the trimmed V and J ends, which lost 4 bases and 2 bases, there was a span of 10 bases. This CDR3 has 14 residues. CDR1 is SGHRS, CDR2 YFSETQ, per germline.

CDR3 amino acids: CASREGQNTGELFF. CDR3 DNA: TGTGCCAGCAGAGAGGGGCAGAACACCGGGGAGCTGTTTTTT. The chain is built from TRBV6-5 and TRBJ2-2; the D call may be TRBD1 or TRBD2 (5 bases each). Between the trimmed V and J ends, which lost 6 bases and 1 base, there was a span of 9 bases. The CDR3 contains 14 residues. Germline values: CDR1 MNHEY, CDR2 SVGAGI.

This chain connects TRBV2 to TRBJ1-3, with 8 bases lining up with TRBD1. The germline V gene encodes CDR1 SNHLY and CDR2 FYNNEI. The CDR3 sequence is 14 residues long. The trim removed 9 bases at V and 2 bases at J, leaving 6 bases unmatched. As DNA, the CDR3 is TGTGCCAGTAGACAGGGGAGCACTGGAAACACCATATATTTT. Translating gives CASRQGSTGNTIYF.